The sequence of this TCR beta chain was determined in a study of T cells in Graves' hyperthyroidism and ophthalmopathy. This clonotype showed up many times. Researchers took RNA transcripts and amplified the TCR beta CDR3 regions from them. HTBI primers drove first-round RT-PCR of the TCR CDR3. One entry per CDR3 protein results from TCRdb running MiXCR on the multiplex PCR reads. This sample has roughly 720,000 distinct CDR3 sequences; 17% occur once, and the top ten carry roughly 16%. Germline CDR1 is SGHTA and CDR2 is FQGTGA. The V gene end was trimmed by 0 bases and the J gene end by 3 bases; junction bases not matched to a gene: 3. There are 16 residues in the CDR3.

Sequenced: blood. The receptor was derived from a man aged 50 to 60 with Graves' hyperthyroidism. The chain links TRBV7-3 to TRBJ2-1; 9 bases are shared with TRBD2. CDR3 nucleotide sequence: TGTGCCAGCAGCTTAACGGCGGGAGGGTACTACAATGAGCAGTTCTTC. It encodes CASSLTAGGYYNEQFF.